The 8 T cell receptor beta chains reported below all come from one sample, sequenced in a study of PD-1 blockade in mismatch repair-deficient tumors. TCRdb's table, derived via immunoSEQ multiplex PCR, lists solely in-frame clones and lacks some. The table records roughly 53,000 clones, around 82% of them present only once. Sequenced here: peripheral blood, sampled 4 weeks after starting pembrolizumab. These receptors originate from an adult with mismatch repair-deficient cancer.

This chain connects TRBV12-2 to TRBJ2-7. TRBV12-2 is given as a pseudogene. The length of the CDR3 is 16 residues. The CDR3 sequence is CASRLAVWERTYEQYF. In DNA, the CDR3 is TGTGCAAGTCGCTTAGCCGTCTGGGAAAGGACCTACGAGCAGTACTTC.

The CDR3 spells CASSVSGSSYNEQFF. The CDR3 region has the DNA TGTGCCAGCAGCGTTAGCGGAAGCTCCTACAATGAGCAGTTCTTC. The chain joins TRBV9 to TRBJ2-1, with D possibly being TRBD2 (6 bases). V dropped 2 bases and J dropped 0 bases, with 9 bases sitting between them. This CDR3 contains 15 residues. Per germline, CDR1 SGDLS and CDR2 YYNGEE.

The V call is TRBV30, the J call TRBJ2-1, with 12 bases identical to TRBD2. The V segment lost 5 bases and the J segment 9 bases; nucleotides outside the gene matches: 14. CDR1 is GTSNPN and CDR2 is SVGIG in the germline V gene (reference sequence). The CDR3 has 16 residues. The CDR3 loop is CAWGRALAGGPSEQFF. CDR3 in DNA: TGTGCCTGGGGTCGGGCGCTAGCGGGAGGGCCCAGTGAGCAGTTCTTC.

The genes are TRBV6-5 and TRBJ2-7; TRBD1 might be the D (5 bases). CDR1 and CDR2 from the germline V gene are MNHEY and SVGAGI. This CDR3 spans 14 amino acids. Trimming cost V 3 bases and J 0 bases, with 9 bases left between them. CDR3 sequence (DNA): TGTGCCAGCAGTTATCCAGGGCTCTCCTACGAGCAGTACTTC. As protein: CASSYPGLSYEQYF.

The chain carries TRBV29-1 and TRBJ2-1; 7 bases line up with TRBD2. The CDR3 extends over 14 amino acids. J lost 5 bases, V lost 7 bases, and 11 bases had no gene match. Per germline, CDR1 SQVTM and CDR2 ANQGSEA. The CDR3 DNA is TGCAGCGCTGGGGTTAGCGGGCTTAACAATGAGCAGTTCTTC. Translated: CSAGVSGLNNEQFF.

This chain uses TRBV9 with TRBJ2-4, with D unresolved. V lost 0 bases and J 2 bases, leaving 12 bases between the germline ends. The CDR3 is 16 residues long. Germline CDR1 reads SGDLS; CDR2 reads YYNGEE. Here the CDR3 reads CASSVGTATTKNIQYF. The CDR3 bases are TGTGCCAGCAGCGTAGGGACGGCTACTACCAAAAACATTCAGTACTTC.

The chain joins TRBV5-4 to TRBJ2-5; 14 nucleotides agree with TRBD2. The CDR3 spans 16 residues. Per germline, CDR1 SGHNT and CDR2 YYREEE (reference sequence). V was pared by 4 bases and J by 5 bases, with 7 bases of the junction left unmatched. The DNA of the CDR3 is TGTGCCAGCAGCCCAGGGACTAGCGGGAGAGGGGAGACCCAGTACTTC. Protein: CASSPGTSGRGETQYF.

The chain recombines TRBV7-8 with TRBJ2-4; 7 bases line up with TRBD2. V trimming: 2 bases; J trimming: 7 bases; junction bases outside the gene matches: 5. This CDR3 region has 14 residues. Germline assignment: CDR1 SGHVS and CDR2 FQNEAQ. Written as DNA, the CDR3 is TGTGCCAGCAGCTTAATGGCGGGAGACAACATTCAGTACTTC. It translates to CASSLMAGDNIQYF.